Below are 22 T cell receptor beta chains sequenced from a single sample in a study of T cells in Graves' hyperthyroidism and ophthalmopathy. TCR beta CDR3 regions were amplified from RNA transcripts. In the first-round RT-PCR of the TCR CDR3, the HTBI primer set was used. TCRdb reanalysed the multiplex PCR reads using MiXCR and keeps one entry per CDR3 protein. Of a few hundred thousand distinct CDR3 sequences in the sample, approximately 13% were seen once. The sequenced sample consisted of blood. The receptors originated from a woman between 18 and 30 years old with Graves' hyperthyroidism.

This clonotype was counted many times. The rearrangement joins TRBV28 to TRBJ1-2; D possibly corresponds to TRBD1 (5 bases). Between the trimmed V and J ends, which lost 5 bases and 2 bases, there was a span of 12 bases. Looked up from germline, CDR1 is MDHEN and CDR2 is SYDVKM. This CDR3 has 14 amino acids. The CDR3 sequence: CASSLGGGNYGYTF. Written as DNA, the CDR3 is TGTGCCAGCAGTCTGGGTGGGGGAAACTATGGCTACACCTTC.

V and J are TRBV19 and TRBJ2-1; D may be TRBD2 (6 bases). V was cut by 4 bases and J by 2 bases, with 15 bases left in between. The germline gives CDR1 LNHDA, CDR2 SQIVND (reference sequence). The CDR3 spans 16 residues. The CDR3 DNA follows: TGTGCCAGTAGTAATAGCGGCCCTATTCCCTACAATGAGCAGTTCTTC. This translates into CASSNSGPIPYNEQFF.

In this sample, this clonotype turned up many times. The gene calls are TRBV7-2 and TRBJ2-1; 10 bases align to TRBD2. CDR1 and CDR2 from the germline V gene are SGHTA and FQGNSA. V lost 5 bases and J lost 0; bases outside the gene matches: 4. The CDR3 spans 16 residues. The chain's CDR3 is CASSSSGGSSYNEQFF. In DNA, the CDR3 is TGTGCCAGCAGCAGTAGCGGGGGGAGCTCCTACAATGAGCAGTTCTTC.

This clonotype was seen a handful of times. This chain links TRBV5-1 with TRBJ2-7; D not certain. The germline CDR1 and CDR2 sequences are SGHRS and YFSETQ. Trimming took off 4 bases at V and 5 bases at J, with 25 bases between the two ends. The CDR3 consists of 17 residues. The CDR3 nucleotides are TGCGCCAGCAGCCGCTTCATAAGGACGTCTACGGCCAACGAGCAGTACTTC. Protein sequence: CASSRFIRTSTANEQYF.

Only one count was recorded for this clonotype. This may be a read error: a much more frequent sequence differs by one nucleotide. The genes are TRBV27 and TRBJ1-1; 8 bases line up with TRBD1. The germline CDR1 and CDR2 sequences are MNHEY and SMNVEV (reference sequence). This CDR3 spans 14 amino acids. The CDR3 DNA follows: TGTGCCAGCAGTTTCACCGGGACAGGCACTGAAACTTTCTTT. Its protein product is CASSFTGTGTETFF.

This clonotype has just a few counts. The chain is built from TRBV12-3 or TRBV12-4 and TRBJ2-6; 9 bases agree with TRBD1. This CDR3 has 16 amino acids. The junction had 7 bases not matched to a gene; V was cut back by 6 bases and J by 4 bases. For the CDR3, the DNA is TGTGCCAGCAGGACACAGGGGGCAGGAGGGGCCAACGTCCTGACTTTC. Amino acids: CASRTQGAGGANVLTF.

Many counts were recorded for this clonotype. As DNA, the CDR3 is TGCGCCAGCAGCTTGATACTAGCGGGAGGAGGGGATACGCAGTATTTT. The encoded protein is CASSLILAGGGDTQYF. This rearrangement joins TRBV5-1 to TRBJ2-3, with 12 nucleotides matching TRBD2. After removal of 1 base from V and 6 bases from J, the junction contained 6 bases not matched to a gene. The CDR3 contains 16 residues. CDR1 and CDR2 (germline): SGHRS, YFSETQ.

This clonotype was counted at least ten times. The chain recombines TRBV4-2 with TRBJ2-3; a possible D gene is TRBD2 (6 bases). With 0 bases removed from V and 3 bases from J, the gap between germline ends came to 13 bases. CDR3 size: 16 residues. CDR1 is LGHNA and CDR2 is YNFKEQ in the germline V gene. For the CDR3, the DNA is TGTGCCAGCAGCCAAGATTGGGGGGAGAGAACAGATACGCAGTATTTT. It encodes CASSQDWGERTDTQYF.

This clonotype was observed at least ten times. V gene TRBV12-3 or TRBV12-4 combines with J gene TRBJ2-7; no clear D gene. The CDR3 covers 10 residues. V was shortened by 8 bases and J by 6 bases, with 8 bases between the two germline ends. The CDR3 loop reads CASARSEQYF. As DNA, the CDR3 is TGTGCCAGCGCGAGAAGCGAGCAGTACTTC.

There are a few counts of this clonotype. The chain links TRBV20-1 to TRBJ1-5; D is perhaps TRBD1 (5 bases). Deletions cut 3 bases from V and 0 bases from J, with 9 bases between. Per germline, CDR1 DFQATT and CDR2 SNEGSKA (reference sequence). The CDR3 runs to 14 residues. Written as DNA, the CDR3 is TGCAGTGCTAGGTTGAGGGGTAGCAATCAGCCCCAGCATTTT. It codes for CSARLRGSNQPQHF.

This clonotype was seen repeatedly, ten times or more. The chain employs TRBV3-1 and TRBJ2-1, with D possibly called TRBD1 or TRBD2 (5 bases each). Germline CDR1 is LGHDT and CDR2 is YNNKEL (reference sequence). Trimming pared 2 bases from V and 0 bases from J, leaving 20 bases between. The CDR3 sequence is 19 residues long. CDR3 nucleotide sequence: TGTGCCAGCAGCCAAAGGGACCCCCGCCCGGACAACTCCTACAATGAGCAGTTCTTC. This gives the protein CASSQRDPRPDNSYNEQFF.

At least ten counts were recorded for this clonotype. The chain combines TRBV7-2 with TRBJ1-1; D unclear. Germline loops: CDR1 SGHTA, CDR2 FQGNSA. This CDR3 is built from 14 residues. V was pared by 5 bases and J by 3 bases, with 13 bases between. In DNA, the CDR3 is TGTGCCAGCAGCCCGCCGGAGGGAGACACTGAAGCTTTCTTT. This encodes CASSPPEGDTEAFF.

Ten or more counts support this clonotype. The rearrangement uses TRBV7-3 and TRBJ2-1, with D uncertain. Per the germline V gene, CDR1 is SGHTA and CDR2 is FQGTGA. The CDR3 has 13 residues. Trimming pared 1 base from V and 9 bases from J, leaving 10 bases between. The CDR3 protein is CASSLRLEAEQFF. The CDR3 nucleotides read TGTGCCAGCAGCTTAAGGCTCGAGGCTGAGCAGTTCTTC.

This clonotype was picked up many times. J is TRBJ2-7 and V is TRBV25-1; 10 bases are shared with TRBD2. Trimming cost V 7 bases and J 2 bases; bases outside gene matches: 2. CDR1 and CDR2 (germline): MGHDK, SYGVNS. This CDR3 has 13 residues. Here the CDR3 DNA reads TGTGCCAGCAATGGACTAGCGGCCTACGAGCAGTACTTC. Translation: CASNGLAAYEQYF.

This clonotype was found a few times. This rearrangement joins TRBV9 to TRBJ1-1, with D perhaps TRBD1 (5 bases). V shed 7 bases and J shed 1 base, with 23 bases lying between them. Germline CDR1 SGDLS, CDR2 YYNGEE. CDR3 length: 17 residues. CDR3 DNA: TGTGCCAGCGGACATGGGGGGAAGGCGAACAGGAACACTGAAGCTTTCTTT. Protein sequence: CASGHGGKANRNTEAFF. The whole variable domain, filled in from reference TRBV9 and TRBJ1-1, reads DSGVTQTPKHLITATGQRVTLRCSPRSGDLSVYWYQQSLDQGLQFLIQYYNGEERAKGNILERFSAQQFPDLHSELNLSSLELGDSALYFCASGHGGKANRNTEAFFGQGTRLTVV.

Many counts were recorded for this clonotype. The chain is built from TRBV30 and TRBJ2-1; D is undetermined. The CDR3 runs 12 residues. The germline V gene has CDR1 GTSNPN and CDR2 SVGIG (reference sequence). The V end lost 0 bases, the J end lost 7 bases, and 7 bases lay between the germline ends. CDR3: CAWSVSVNEQFF. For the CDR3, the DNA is TGTGCCTGGAGTGTGTCGGTTAATGAGCAGTTCTTC.

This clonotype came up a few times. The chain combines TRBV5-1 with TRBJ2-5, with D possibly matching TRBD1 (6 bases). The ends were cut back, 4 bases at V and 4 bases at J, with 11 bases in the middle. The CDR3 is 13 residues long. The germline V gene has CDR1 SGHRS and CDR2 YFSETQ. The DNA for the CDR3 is TGCGCCAGCAGCGGACAGCCGGGAGAGACCCAGTACTTC. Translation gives CASSGQPGETQYF.

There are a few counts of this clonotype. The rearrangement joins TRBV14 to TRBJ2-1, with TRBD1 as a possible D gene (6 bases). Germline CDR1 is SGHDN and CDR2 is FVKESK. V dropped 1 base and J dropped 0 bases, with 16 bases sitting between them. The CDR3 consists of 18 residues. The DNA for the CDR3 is TGTGCCAGCAGCCAAGGGTCTTTCCGGGGACACTCCTACAATGAGCAGTTCTTC. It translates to CASSQGSFRGHSYNEQFF.

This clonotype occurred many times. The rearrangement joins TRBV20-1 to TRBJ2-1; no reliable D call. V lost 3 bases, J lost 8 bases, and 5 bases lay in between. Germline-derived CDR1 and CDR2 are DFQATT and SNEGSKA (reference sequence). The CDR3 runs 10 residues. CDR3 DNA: TGCAGTGCTAGGGCGGATGAGCAGTTCTTC. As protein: CSARADEQFF.

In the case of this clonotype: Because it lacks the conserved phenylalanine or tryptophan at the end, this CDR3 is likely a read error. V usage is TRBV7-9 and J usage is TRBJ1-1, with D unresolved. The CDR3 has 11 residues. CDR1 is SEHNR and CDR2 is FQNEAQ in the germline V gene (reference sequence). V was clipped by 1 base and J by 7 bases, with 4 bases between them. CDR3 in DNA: TGTGCCAGCAGCTTAGGCGATGAAGCTTTCCTT. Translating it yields CASSLGDEAFL.

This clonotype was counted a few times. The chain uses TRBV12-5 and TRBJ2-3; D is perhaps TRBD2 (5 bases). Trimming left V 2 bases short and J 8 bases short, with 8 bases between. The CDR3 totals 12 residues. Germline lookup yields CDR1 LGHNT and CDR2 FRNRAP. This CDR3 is CASGLREGTQYF. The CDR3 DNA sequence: TGTGCTAGTGGTTTGAGAGAGGGTACGCAGTATTTT.

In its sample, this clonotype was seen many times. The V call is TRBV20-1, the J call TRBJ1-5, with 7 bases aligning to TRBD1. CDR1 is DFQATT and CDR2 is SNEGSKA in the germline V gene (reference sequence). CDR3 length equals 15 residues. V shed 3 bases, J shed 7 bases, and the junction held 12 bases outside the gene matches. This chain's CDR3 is CSARPDREEGQPQHF. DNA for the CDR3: TGCAGTGCTAGGCCCGACAGGGAGGAGGGACAGCCCCAGCATTTT.